This T cell receptor (beta chain) was sequenced during a study of blood T cells in healthy people across ages. The second PCR ran about 6 to 12 cycles with a sample-barcoded 5' primer and J-beta primers. TCRdb reprocessed the 5' RACE reads via MiXCR and lists one record per CDR3 protein. The sample comprises 650,000 to 950,000 distinct CDR3 sequences, approximately 44% of which are singletons, and about a fifth rests with the top ten. Caucasian, healthy and from Russia, the donors were aged between about 6 and 100. Losses at the gene ends were 5 bases for V and 9 bases for J; bases not matched to a gene: 9. The CDR3 totals 15 residues. Germline CDR1 reads SGHTA; CDR2 reads FQGNSA. This clonotype was counted a few times.

The chain recombines TRBV7-2 with TRBJ1-6, with 8 bases fitting TRBD1. Sequenced material: blood. The receptor's source is a man in his 60s in good health. The CDR3 region is CASSRQGRYGSPLHF. The DNA for the CDR3 is TGTGCCAGCAGCAGACAGGGGCGGTATGGTTCACCCCTCCACTTT.